This TCR beta chain appears in the sequencing data of a study of blood T cell repertoires in COVID-19. Study in general: The origin of the acute and convalescent COVID-19 samples was the United States, Italy and Spain. From T cells, B-cell-depleted T cells, or PBMCs came the material, which was cDNA or gDNA.

In the original analysis: Estimation of nucleated cell counts was performed using reference gene primer amplification. The assay was immunoSEQ multiplex PCR, and TCRdb's table has in-frame clones only and misses some. V and J calls and clone size are copied from that table; D and trimming were computed from the DNA. The sample lists about 75,000 clones; around 90% were seen once. This sequence originates from a woman aged 50 to 60 with acute or convalescent COVID-19. Sequences were obtained from peripheral blood.

CDR3 sequence (DNA): TGTGCCAGCAGCCCGATTTCGGGCGGGGACACAGATACGCAGTATTTT. It specifies CASSPISGGDTDTQYF. The chain is built from TRBV7-8 and TRBJ2-3; the D gene is possibly TRBD2 (6 bases). Germline CDR1 and CDR2: SGHVS and FQNEAQ. V lost 5 bases and J lost 2, with 17 bases in between. The length of the CDR3 is 16 residues.